A selection of T cell receptor beta chains follows, all from one sample in a study of blood T cell repertoires in COVID-19. Clones were sequenced by immunoSEQ multiplex PCR, and TCRdb holds only the in-frame ones, with some missing. The sample yields about 170,000 clones, approximately 87% seen once. Material for sequencing was peripheral blood. These receptors originate from a woman in her sixties or seventies with COVID-19, enrolled during active disease. Each CDR3 is given with its conserved first and last residue. D genes are given only for firm matches. A clone size is listed for some rows: how often the clone was seen (once, few, many), or a class if it is expanded.

clone_size j_call v_call cdr3_length d_call cdr3_aa cdr3_nt
once TRBJ2-7 TRBV18 15 TRBD2 CASSPRTSGSYEQYF TGTGCCAGCTCACCACGGACTAGCGGGAGCTACGAGCAGTACTTC
NA TRBJ1-5 TRBV10-3 12 NA CAIRGGKQPQHF TGTGCCATCAGGGGGGGGAAGCAGCCCCAGCATTTT
NA TRBJ1-4 TRBV30 17 NA CAWSVRRHGILNEKLFF TGTGCCTGGAGTGTACGACGTCACGGGATCCTTAATGAAAAACTGTTTTTT
few TRBJ2-2 TRBV9 15 NA CASSGREGNTGELFF TGTGCCAGCAGCGGGAGGGAAGGAAACACCGGGGAGCTGTTTTTT
NA TRBJ1-2 TRBV13 14 TRBD1 CASSRTTDREGYTF TGTGCCAGCAGCCGAACCACCGACAGGGAGGGCTACACCTTC
NA TRBJ2-2 TRBV30 11 NA CAYSGTGELFF TGTGCCTACTCAGGGACCGGGGAGCTGTTTTTT
NA TRBJ1-1 TRBV7-3 15 NA CASSLTPRAEAEAFF TGTGCCAGCAGCTTAACGCCTAGGGCGGAGGCTGAAGCTTTCTTT
NA TRBJ2-7 TRBV10-3 14 TRBD2 CATQGLAGVDEQYF TGTGCCACCCAGGGACTAGCGGGAGTGGACGAGCAGTACTTC
NA TRBJ2-7 TRBV28 14 NA CASSPSGVFNEQYF TGTGCCAGCAGTCCCTCGGGGGTATTCAACGAGCAGTACTTC
NA TRBJ2-1 TRBV9 14 NA CASSVAGNFQAQFF TGTGCCAGCAGCGTAGCCGGGAATTTTCAGGCGCAGTTCTTC
NA TRBJ2-2 TRBV6-5 16 NA CASSYSDLAGAGELFF TGTGCCAGCAGTTACTCTGATTTGGCAGGGGCCGGGGAGCTGTTTTTT
once TRBJ1-2 TRBV7-7 15 TRBD1 CASSLADRESEGYTF TGTGCTAGCAGCTTAGCGGACAGGGAGAGTGAGGGCTACACCTTC
NA TRBJ2-7 TRBV6-6 13 NA CASQVRGPGEQYF TGTGCCAGCCAGGTGCGTGGCCCAGGCGAGCAGTACTTC
once TRBJ2-1 TRBV20-1 12 NA CSASTGYNEQFF TGCAGTGCTAGTACAGGCTACAATGAGCAGTTCTTC
NA TRBJ1-6 TRBV30 15 NA CAWSSDTGIRSPLHF TGTGCCTGGAGTTCTGACACAGGGATTAGGTCACCCCTCCACTTT
NA TRBJ2-7 TRBV28 13 NA CASSFSRIYEQYF TGTGCCAGCAGTTTCTCTAGAATCTACGAGCAGTACTTC
NA TRBJ1-3 TRBV3-1/TRBV3-2 15 TRBD1 CASSPRDREGNTIYF TGTGCCAGCAGCCCCCGGGACAGGGAAGGAAACACCATATATTTT
NA TRBJ2-3 TRBV21-1 20 NA CASSPPAGQGASGIADTQYF TGTGCCAGCAGCCCCCCGGCGGGGCAGGGCGCTAGCGGGATCGCAGATACGCAGTATTTT
NA TRBJ2-7 TRBV3-1/TRBV3-2 16 TRBD2 CASSPRTSGGRYEQYF TGTGCCAGCAGCCCCCGAACTAGCGGGGGTCGCTACGAGCAGTACTTC
NA TRBJ2-5 TRBV19 15 TRBD2 CASAAGLAGLETQYF TGTGCCAGCGCGGCAGGACTAGCGGGACTAGAGACCCAGTACTTC
NA TRBJ1-2 TRBV30 12 NA CAWRIGEGGYTF TGTGCCTGGAGAATTGGGGAGGGCGGCTACACCTTC
few TRBJ2-7 TRBV24-1 13 NA CATSRGRLYEQYF TGTGCCACCAGTCGAGGGAGACTTTACGAGCAGTACTTC
NA TRBJ2-1 TRBV11-3 16 NA CASSSPFGSSYNEQFF TGTGCCAGCAGCTCCCCATTTGGGAGCTCCTACAATGAGCAGTTCTTC
NA TRBJ2-3 TRBV19 14 NA CASTNRSITDTQYF TGTGCCAGTACTAACAGGTCGATCACAGATACGCAGTATTTT
NA TRBJ2-1 TRBV30 10 NA CAWSKLEQFF TGTGCCTGGAGTAAATTAGAGCAGTTCTTC
NA TRBJ1-4 TRBV7-2 15 NA CASSLALRGGEKLFF TGTGCCAGCAGCTTAGCGCTCAGGGGAGGGGAAAAACTGTTTTTT
NA TRBJ2-7 TRBV20-1 11 NA CFCGESYEQYF TGCTTCTGTGGGGAGTCGTACGAGCAGTACTTC
NA TRBJ2-6 TRBV7-2 18 NA CASSPRSQGTSGANVLTF TGTGCCAGCAGCCCGAGATCACAGGGAACGTCTGGGGCCAACGTCCTGACTTTC
NA TRBJ1-3 TRBV7-9 16 NA CASSPQGLSSGNTIYF TGTGCCAGCAGCCCACAGGGTTTAAGCTCTGGAAACACCATATATTTT
NA TRBJ2-1 TRBV3-1/TRBV3-2 18 TRBD2 CASSPRPGFSGSYNEQFF TGTGCCAGCAGCCCACGCCCAGGGTTTAGCGGGTCCTACAATGAGCAGTTCTTC